The clone carrying this TCR delta chain has only a few counts. This specimen includes other DNA sequences encoding the same CDR3. TCRdb reanalysed the reads via CATT. The sample yields 14,000 to 15,000 delta-chain clones, roughly 7% seen once. The V gene's germline CDR1 is GEAIGNYY and CDR2 EKD. V lost 0 bases and J 5 bases, leaving 9 bases between the germline ends. CDR3 length: 14 amino acids. This sample was included in a study of gamma-delta chains in newborns, infants, children. Turning to the study itself: Polyclonal expansion of innate γδ T cells after birth follows microbial exposure.

This chain connects TRDV2 to TRDJ2; D is perhaps TRDD3 (6 bases). Material: blood. This clonotype was obtained from a child who was a newborn, infant or young child, either healthy, febrile or measles-vaccinated (not recorded which). CDR3 region: CACDTWGPTAQLFF. The CDR3 DNA reads TGTGCCTGTGACACCTGGGGGCCAACAGCACAACTCTTCTTT.